The next 26 T cell receptor beta chains were all read from a single sample in a study of blood T cell repertoires in COVID-19. Using immunoSEQ multiplex PCR, the repertoire was profiled, and TCRdb retains in-frame clones only, with some absent. The table includes tens of thousands of clones, roughly 85% detected once. Sample: peripheral blood. These receptors were taken from a man aged 55 to 70 with active or convalescent COVID-19.

The chain recombines TRBV7-9 with TRBJ2-7, with D unresolved. This CDR3 spans 13 amino acids. V shed 2 bases and J shed 3 bases, with 8 bases lying between them. Germline V gene sequence: CDR1 SEHNR, CDR2 FQNEAQ (reference sequence). CDR3 region: CASSLITDYEQYF. The CDR3 region has the DNA TGTGCCAGCAGCTTAATAACAGACTACGAGCAGTACTTC.

The DNA of the CDR3 is TGTGCCAGCAGCCAAGATCTTCGTGGAGACAATGAGCAGTTCTTC. As protein: CASSQDLRGDNEQFF. The chain couples TRBV3-1 (or the pseudogene TRBV3-2) to TRBJ2-1; no definite D call. The CDR3 is 15 residues long. V lost 0 bases and J 5 bases, leaving 11 bases between the germline ends. Germline V gene data show CDR1 as LGHDT and CDR2 as YNNKEL (reference sequence).

The chain recombines TRBV2 with TRBJ2-3, with 8 nucleotides matching TRBD1. V shed 4 bases, J shed 6 bases, and the junction held 0 bases outside the gene matches. This CDR3 is 12 amino acids long. Germline V gene sequence: CDR1 SNHLY, CDR2 FYNNEI. The CDR3 DNA reads as TGTGCCAGCAGTGGGACAGGGGATACGCAGTATTTT. Translating it yields CASSGTGDTQYF.

V gene TRBV5-6 combines with J gene TRBJ2-1, with 12 bases aligning to TRBD1. V was clipped by 3 bases and J by 9 bases; unmatched bases: 7. Germline V gene sequence: CDR1 SGHDT, CDR2 YYEEEE. This CDR3 comprises 15 residues. The CDR3 protein is CASSSPGTGGTEQFF. As DNA, the CDR3 is TGTGCCAGCAGCTCCCCCGGGACAGGGGGCACTGAGCAGTTCTTC.

The V and J genes are TRBV5-1 and TRBJ1-2; 9 bases match TRBD1. CDR1 and CDR2 from the germline V gene are SGHRS and YFSETQ. The CDR3 runs to 16 residues. V shed 4 bases, J shed 5 bases, and the junction held 12 bases outside the gene matches. The DNA for the CDR3 is TGCGCCAGCAGCCCTACCCCGGGACAGGGAGGATATGGCTACACCTTC. Translation gives CASSPTPGQGGYGYTF. The full variable domain, its missing parts supplied by reference TRBV5-1 and TRBJ1-2, is KAGVTQTPRYLIKTRGQQVTLSCSPISGHRSVSWYQQTPGQGLQFLFEYFSETQRNKGNFPGRFSGRQFSNSRSEMNVSTLELGDSALYLCASSPTPGQGGYGYTFGSGTRLTVV.

The chain couples TRBV28 to TRBJ2-7; TRBD1 matches 8 bases. With V trimmed by 6 bases and J by 3 bases, 7 bases remained unmatched. Germline CDR1 MDHEN, CDR2 SYDVKM. The CDR3 totals 14 residues. DNA for the CDR3: TGTGCCAGCAGCGGGATTGGGACAGGCTACGAGCAGTACTTC. Residues: CASSGIGTGYEQYF. Combining the CDR3 with reference TRBV28 and TRBJ2-7 gives the whole variable domain DVKVTQSSRYLVKRTGEKVFLECVQDMDHENMFWYRQDPGLGLRLIYFSYDVKMKEKGDIPEGYSVSREKKERFSLILESASTNQTSMYLCASSGIGTGYEQYFGPGTRLTVT.

This rearrangement joins TRBV27 to TRBJ1-5, with a weak D call TRBD1 (6 bases). The CDR3 has 15 residues. Per germline, CDR1 MNHEY and CDR2 SMNVEV (reference sequence). Trimming stripped 2 bases from V and 6 bases from J, with 14 bases between. The CDR3 sequence: CASSLDRTKSQPQHF. In DNA form, the CDR3 reads TGTGCCAGCAGTTTAGACAGGACCAAATCTCAGCCCCAGCATTTT.

This clone turned up a few times. The genes are TRBV5-6 and TRBJ2-5; 11 nucleotides match TRBD2. V trimming: 6 bases; J trimming: 5 bases; junction bases outside the gene matches: 9. Germline loops: CDR1 SGHDT, CDR2 YYEEEE. CDR3 length: 15 residues. CDR3: CASTDSGGARETQYF. As DNA, the CDR3 is TGTGCCAGCACCGATAGCGGGGGGGCCAGGGAGACCCAGTACTTC.

The V and J genes are TRBV5-4 and TRBJ2-2, with 9 bases aligning to TRBD1. Germline CDR1 reads SGHNT; CDR2 reads YYREEE (reference sequence). J was trimmed by 4 bases and V by 9 bases; bases with no gene match: 7. This CDR3 has 14 amino acids. In nucleotides, the CDR3 is TGTGCCATCCCGGGACAGGGAGGCACCGGGGAGCTGTTTTTT. It translates to CAIPGQGGTGELFF.

This chain links TRBV6-2 or TRBV6-3 with TRBJ1-2, with 10 nucleotides matching TRBD1. The CDR3 runs to 13 residues. Germline CDR1 is MNHEY and CDR2 is SVGEGT. With V trimmed by 2 bases and J by 7 bases, 1 base remained unmatched. CDR3 loop: CASSYGTGVGYTF. CDR3 nucleotides: TGTGCCAGCAGTTACGGGACAGGGGTTGGCTACACCTTC.

The chain combines TRBV5-5 with TRBJ1-2; no clear D. With 5 bases removed from V and 2 bases from J, the gap between germline ends came to 13 bases. CDR3 length: 14 residues. CDR1 is SGHKS and CDR2 is YYEKEE in the germline V gene (reference sequence). The CDR3 protein is CASRPEEVNYGYTF. CDR3 coding DNA: TGTGCCAGCAGACCAGAGGAGGTCAACTATGGCTACACCTTC.

The chain joins TRBV4-2 to TRBJ2-3; 7 nucleotides line up with TRBD2. The CDR3 extends over 15 amino acids. With 1 base clipped from V and 5 bases from J, the junction kept 6 bases outside the gene matches. From germline, CDR1 is LGHNA and CDR2 YNFKEQ. In DNA form, the CDR3 reads TGTGCCAGCAGCCAAGTTCTAGCGGAGGGAGATACGCAGTATTTT. Its translation is CASSQVLAEGDTQYF.

This clone was seen only a few times. The genes are TRBV24-1 and TRBJ2-3; D is uncertain. This CDR3 comprises 16 residues. CDR1 KGHDR and CDR2 SFDVKD come from the germline V gene. Trimming shortened V by 4 bases and J by 0 bases, and 13 bases separated the two germline ends. CDR3: CATSDRRESSTDTQYF. CDR3 in DNA: TGTGCCACCAGTGACCGTAGAGAATCTAGCACAGATACGCAGTATTTT.

V and J are TRBV11-2 and TRBJ2-7; no definite D call. V was cut by 0 bases and J by 0 bases, with 12 bases left in between. Germline-derived CDR1 and CDR2 are SGHAT and FQNNGV. The CDR3 consists of 16 residues. DNA for the CDR3: TGTGCCAGCAGCTTAGATCTGTCCTCGAGCTCCTACGAGCAGTACTTC. Translating it yields CASSLDLSSSSYEQYF.

The chain uses TRBV3-1 (or the pseudogene TRBV3-2) and TRBJ2-2, with D possibly TRBD1 on 7 matching bases. The CDR3 is made up of 15 amino acids. Germline values: CDR1 LGHDT, CDR2 YNNKEL (reference sequence). V lost 4 bases and J 4 bases, leaving 13 bases between the germline ends. CDR3 sequence (DNA): TGTGCCAGCAGCCCCGCAGGGGGAGGCACCGGGGAGCTGTTTTTT. Amino acid sequence: CASSPAGGGTGELFF.

This clone is medium-sized. The chain recombines TRBV28 with TRBJ2-2; 9 bases map to TRBD1. This CDR3 region has 14 residues. CDR1 MDHEN and CDR2 SYDVKM come from the germline V gene. Germline trimming cut 7 bases from V and 5 bases from J; bases unmatched to any gene: 5. The CDR3 DNA follows: TGTGCCAGCATCGAGGACAGGGGAACCGGGGAGCTGTTTTTT. Encoded protein: CASIEDRGTGELFF.

The chain carries TRBV29-1 and TRBJ2-4; 9 bases are a match to TRBD2. From germline, CDR1 is SQVTM and CDR2 ANQGSEA. This CDR3 has 13 amino acids. V shed 4 bases and J 6 bases; nucleotides not matched to a gene: 4. Here the CDR3 reads CSVGGGRGNIQYF. CDR3 nucleotide sequence: TGCAGCGTTGGAGGCGGGAGGGGAAACATTCAGTACTTC. The entire variable domain, with the rest obtained from reference TRBV29-1 and TRBJ2-4, is as follows: SAVISQKPSRDICQRGTSLTIQCQVDSQVTMMFWYRQQPGQSLTLIATANQGSEATYESGFVIDKFPISRPNLTFSTLTVSNMSPEDSSIYLCSVGGGRGNIQYFGAGTRLSVL.

The chain recombines TRBV10-3 with TRBJ2-6, with TRBD1 identical over 7 bases. The CDR3 sequence is 18 residues long. Germline V gene sequence: CDR1 ENHRY, CDR2 SYGVKD. The V segment lost 7 bases and the J segment 0 bases; nucleotides outside the gene matches: 12. The CDR3 loop is CAINHGTAKPSGANVLTF. DNA for the CDR3: TGTGCCATCAACCACGGGACAGCTAAACCCTCTGGGGCCAACGTCCTGACTTTC.

The table lists this clone with many counts. V gene TRBV19 combines with J gene TRBJ2-7; TRBD1 aligns across 9 bases. Losses at the gene ends were 5 bases for V and 3 bases for J; bases not matched to a gene: 8. Germline V gene lookup returns CDR1 LNHDA and CDR2 SQIVND (reference sequence). The CDR3 has 15 amino acids. CDR3 protein: CASSGSGTGYYEQYF. DNA for the CDR3: TGTGCCAGTAGTGGATCCGGGACAGGGTACTACGAGCAGTACTTC.

The CDR3 protein is CASTGGQSNEQYF. The CDR3 DNA reads as TGTGCCAGCACGGGAGGACAGAGCAACGAGCAGTACTTC. The chain joins TRBV6-5 to TRBJ2-7; the D gene is possibly TRBD2 (7 bases). The CDR3 loop spans 13 amino acids. Germline CDR1 MNHEY, CDR2 SVGAGI. The V and J ends lost 7 bases and 5 bases respectively, with 15 bases between them.

The chain joins TRBV6-2 or TRBV6-3 to TRBJ2-7, with D hard to call. The CDR3 has 12 amino acids. CDR1 and CDR2 from the germline V gene are MNHEY and SVGEGT. Trimming cost V 3 bases and J 2 bases, with 5 bases left between them. CDR3 sequence reads: CASSYNPYEQYF. CDR3 DNA: TGTGCCAGCAGTTATAATCCCTACGAGCAGTACTTC.

The sample holds a few counts of this clone. This chain links TRBV6-5 with TRBJ2-1; 8 bases fit TRBD2. The junction had 4 bases not matched to a gene; V was cut back by 0 bases and J by 15 bases. The CDR3 extends over 12 amino acids. In germline, CDR1 is MNHEY, CDR2 SVGAGI. The CDR3 bases are TGTGCCAGCAGTTACTCGAGACTAGCGTTGTTCTTC. It is translated as CASSYSRLALFF.

CDR3 sequence reads: CAWRRGGASYNEQFF. CDR3 DNA sequence: TGTGCCTGGCGACGCGGGGGAGCCTCCTACAATGAGCAGTTCTTC. The chain has TRBV30 and TRBJ2-1, with 7 bases matching TRBD2. The CDR3 length is 15 residues. Germline assignment: CDR1 GTSNPN and CDR2 SVGIG (reference sequence). Trimming took 5 bases from V and 0 from J; bases not matched to a gene: 7.

The gene calls are TRBV6-2 or TRBV6-3 and TRBJ2-1; TRBD2 matches at 13 bases. Germline CDR1 and CDR2: MNHEY and SVGEGT. Unmatched junction bases numbered 5, after V lost 2 bases and J lost 7 bases. This CDR3 has 16 residues. The CDR3: CASSYATSGGGNEQFF. The CDR3 bases are TGTGCCAGCAGTTACGCCACTAGCGGGGGGGGGAATGAGCAGTTCTTC.

The rearrangement links TRBV24-1 to TRBJ2-2, with TRBD1 identical over 7 bases. The CDR3 is 15 amino acids. CDR1 is KGHDR and CDR2 is SFDVKD in the germline V gene. V was clipped by 3 bases and J by 3 bases; unmatched bases: 3. The CDR3 DNA is TGTGCCACCAGTGATCACAGGGGATACACCGGGGAGCTGTTTTTT. Translated: CATSDHRGYTGELFF.

Relative to its sample, this clone is hyperexpanded. V is TRBV7-9 and J is TRBJ2-4; D perhaps matches TRBD2 (6 bases). The CDR3 has 15 amino acids. Germline V gene lookup returns CDR1 SEHNR and CDR2 FQNEAQ (reference sequence). Trimming removed 5 bases from V and 8 bases from J, with 19 bases in between. The CDR3 loop reads CASSPSAGSRDIQYF. The CDR3 nucleotides are TGTGCCAGCAGCCCTAGCGCCGGGTCAAGGGACATTCAGTACTTC. Full variable domain (rest looked up from reference TRBV7-9 and TRBJ2-4): DTGVSQNPRHKITKRGQNVTFRCDPISEHNRLYWYRQTLGQGPEFLTYFQNEAQLEKSRLLSDRFSAERPKGSFSTLEIQRTEQGDSAMYLCASSPSAGSRDIQYFGAGTRLSVL.